The 21 T cell receptor beta chains listed next were all sequenced from one sample in a study of T cell repertoires in cytomegalovirus infection. TCRdb independently ran MiXCR on the reads; one entry per CDR3 protein. This sample carries around 290,000 distinct CDR3 sequences, roughly 25% of them seen once, and the ten largest clones take around 13%. Material: PBMCs. These receptors came from a human donor in good health (CMV status not recorded). Some clones in this sample may be carry-over from other donors' samples.

This clonotype was counted only a few times. The rearrangement links TRBV12-3 or TRBV12-4 to TRBJ1-4, with 8 bases fitting TRBD1. V trimming: 5 bases; J trimming: 8 bases; junction bases outside the gene matches: 10. The length of the CDR3 is 15 residues. The CDR3 here is CASSVGQGIVEKLFF. CDR3 nucleotide sequence: TGTGCCAGCAGTGTCGGACAGGGAATCGTAGAAAAACTGTTTTTT.

In this sample, this clonotype turned up once. The V call is TRBV6-5, the J call TRBJ2-7; 14 positions match TRBD2. Germline CDR1 and CDR2: MNHEY and SVGAGI. The CDR3 covers 16 residues. V dropped 5 bases and J dropped 3; count of bases not matched to a gene: 6. CDR3 residues: CASSVGTSGSGYEQYF. In nucleotides, the CDR3 is TGTGCCAGCAGTGTAGGGACTAGCGGGAGTGGCTACGAGCAGTACTTC.

This chain uses TRBV29-1 with TRBJ2-1, with 9 positions matching TRBD2. J was trimmed by 10 bases and V by 4 bases; bases with no gene match: 11. This CDR3 comprises 14 residues. From germline, CDR1 is SQVTM and CDR2 ANQGSEA. The CDR3 nucleotides are TGCAGCGTTGTAGGGGGCGGGGGGGCAGGGGAGCAGTTCTTC. Its translation is CSVVGGGGAGEQFF.

The chain recombines TRBV10-3 with TRBJ2-5, with a tentative D call TRBD2 (5 bases). Germline-derived CDR1 and CDR2 are ENHRY and SYGVKD. CDR3 length: 14 residues. The V gene lost 0 bases and the J gene lost 5 bases, with 10 bases spanning the gap. Here the CDR3 reads CAISESLGGETQYF. The CDR3 DNA reads TGTGCCATCAGTGAGTCGCTAGGCGGGGAGACCCAGTACTTC.

This chain connects TRBV6-1 to TRBJ2-2, with 9 bases that match TRBD1. Trimming at V came to 6 bases and at J to 4 bases, leaving 9 bases not matched to a gene. Germline V gives CDR1 MNHNS, CDR2 SASEGT. The CDR3 sequence is 16 residues long. This CDR3 is CASRGGTGRFTGELFF. The CDR3 region has the DNA TGTGCCAGCAGGGGGGGGACAGGGAGATTCACCGGGGAGCTGTTTTTT.

Only a few counts were recorded for this clonotype. The V gene is TRBV19, the J gene TRBJ2-2; the D is unclear. The germline V gene has CDR1 LNHDA and CDR2 SQIVND (reference sequence). The CDR3 has 13 residues. The V end was cut by 3 bases, the J end by 8 bases, with 10 bases between. The CDR3 loop is CASSIESGGELFF. DNA for the CDR3: TGTGCCAGTAGTATCGAGAGTGGAGGGGAGCTGTTTTTT.

This clonotype was observed many times. The chain links TRBV11-2 to TRBJ1-3, with D maybe TRBD1 (6 bases). The CDR3 length is 14 residues. V was cut by 4 bases and J by 4 bases, with 11 bases left in between. The germline CDR1 and CDR2 sequences are SGHAT and FQNNGV. Here the CDR3 DNA reads TGTGCCAGCAGCTCCGCCAGGGGAGGAAACACCATATATTTT. Residues: CASSSARGGNTIYF.

This clonotype was recorded a few times. V gene TRBV6-6 combines with J gene TRBJ1-6; D unresolved. CDR1 is MNHNY, CDR2 SVGAGI, per germline (reference sequence). V was cut by 7 bases and J by 14 bases, with 12 bases left in between. CDR3 length: 11 amino acids. The CDR3, as DNA: TGTGCCAGCATCTCGATCAAGGCCCTCCACTTT. This sequence encodes CASISIKALHF.

This clonotype was seen more than once but under ten times. The CDR3 bases are TGTGCCAGCTCACCACTAGGGGCAGGCGACACTGAAGCTTTCTTT. Residues: CASSPLGAGDTEAFF. The genes are TRBV18 and TRBJ1-1, with D maybe TRBD1 (5 bases). Between the trimmed V and J ends, which lost 1 base and 3 bases, there was a span of 12 bases. The length of the CDR3 is 15 residues. Germline V CDR1 and CDR2: KGHSH, LQKENI.

This clonotype occurred many times. The rearrangement uses TRBV7-8 and TRBJ2-1; 8 bases match TRBD1. Per the germline V gene, CDR1 is SGHVS and CDR2 is FQNEAQ. V trimming: 8 bases; J trimming: 4 bases; junction bases outside the gene matches: 10. The CDR3 runs 15 residues. The chain's CDR3 is CASQLIQGEYNEQFF. CDR3 nucleotide sequence: TGTGCCAGCCAATTAATACAGGGGGAGTACAATGAGCAGTTCTTC.

Many counts were recorded for this clonotype. V and J are TRBV7-2 and TRBJ1-5; no definite D call. Per germline, CDR1 SGHTA and CDR2 FQGNSA. The length of the CDR3 is 15 residues. V was trimmed by 1 base and J by 5 bases, leaving 12 bases between them. The DNA of the CDR3 is TGTGCCAGCAGCTTAGGTCCGGGGAATTATCAGCCCCAGCATTTT. Its protein is CASSLGPGNYQPQHF.

By share, this clonotype ranks as medium-sized. This CDR3 reads CASSQVGTSGSPYEQYF. CDR3 sequence (DNA): TGCGCCAGCAGCCAAGTCGGGACTAGCGGGAGTCCCTACGAGCAGTACTTC. The genes are TRBV4-1 and TRBJ2-7, with TRBD2 matching 14 bases. The CDR3 runs to 17 residues. Looked up from germline, CDR1 is MGHRA and CDR2 is YSYEKL. V lost 1 base, J lost 2 bases, and 4 bases stayed unmatched.

The chain uses TRBV24-1 and TRBJ1-1; D might be TRBD1 (5 bases). The germline V and J ends were trimmed by 5 bases and 0 bases, with 9 bases remaining between them. Looked up from germline, CDR1 is KGHDR and CDR2 is SFDVKD. This CDR3 has 14 amino acids. As DNA, the CDR3 is TGTGCCACCAGTGGACCAGGGATGAACACTGAAGCTTTCTTT. Encoded protein: CATSGPGMNTEAFF.

This clonotype was found a few times. V gene TRBV5-1 combines with J gene TRBJ2-2, with 8 bases that match TRBD1. The CDR3 length is 15 residues. V gave up 1 base and J gave up 3 bases; unmatched junction bases: 2. The germline CDR1 and CDR2 sequences are SGHRS and YFSETQ. This chain's CDR3 is CASSLQGAYTGELFF. The CDR3 DNA reads as TGCGCCAGCAGCTTGCAGGGGGCTTACACCGGGGAGCTGTTTTTT.

This clonotype has at least ten counts. V is TRBV7-2 and J is TRBJ1-2; D unresolved. Germline loops: CDR1 SGHTA, CDR2 FQGNSA. The CDR3 has 15 residues. The ends were cut back, 5 bases at V and 6 bases at J, with 19 bases in the middle. The CDR3 sequence is CASSRVSSLWHGYTF. The CDR3 DNA sequence: TGTGCCAGCAGCCGGGTTAGCAGTCTTTGGCATGGCTACACCTTC.

V usage is TRBV6-6 and J usage is TRBJ1-5; 9 nucleotides match TRBD1. The length of the CDR3 is 17 residues. In germline, CDR1 is MNHNY, CDR2 SVGAGI (reference sequence). V was pared by 10 bases and J by 7 bases, with 20 bases of the junction left unmatched. As DNA, the CDR3 is TGTGCCAACAGCCCCGGGACAGGGACGGGAGTTGGGCAGCCCCAGCATTTT. Translated, it gives CANSPGTGTGVGQPQHF.

Many counts were recorded for this clonotype. J is TRBJ2-1 and V is TRBV7-2; maybe TRBD1 (5 bases). V lost 2 bases, J lost 1 base, and 9 bases lay in between. The germline CDR1 and CDR2 sequences are SGHTA and FQGNSA. The CDR3 consists of 15 residues. CDR3 nucleotide sequence: TGTGCCAGCAGCTTAAATGGGGCTTCCTACAATGAGCAGTTCTTC. It translates to CASSLNGASYNEQFF.

This clonotype has more than one count but fewer than ten. This CDR3 reads CASSFVAGPTYEQYF. DNA of the CDR3: TGTGCCAGCAGCTTTGTAGCAGGGCCTACCTACGAGCAGTACTTC. The V call is TRBV5-5, the J call TRBJ2-7, with D perhaps TRBD1 (5 bases). The CDR3 is 15 residues long. The germline CDR1 and CDR2 sequences are SGHKS and YYEKEE (reference sequence). Trimming pared 2 bases from V and 2 bases from J, leaving 14 bases between.

This clonotype has a single count. The rearrangement joins TRBV7-1 to TRBJ1-4; D remains ambiguous. TRBV7-1 falls under the ORF class, with uncertain function. There are 14 residues in the CDR3. V was shortened by 7 bases and J by 8 bases, with 17 bases between the two germline ends. The chain's CDR3 is CASNPGMTKEKLFF. The CDR3 DNA reads TGTGCCAGCAACCCCGGGATGACGAAGGAAAAACTGTTTTTT.

V is TRBV19 and J is TRBJ1-1; D may be TRBD1 (6 bases). The length of the CDR3 is 15 residues. Trimming removed 3 bases from V and 4 bases from J, with 15 bases in between. Germline CDR1 reads LNHDA; CDR2 reads SQIVND (reference sequence). The CDR3 sequence is CASSIGPGEGTEAFF. As DNA, the CDR3 is TGTGCCAGTAGTATCGGCCCAGGGGAGGGCACTGAAGCTTTCTTT. The whole variable domain, filled in from reference TRBV19 and TRBJ1-1, reads DGGITQSPKYLFRKEGQNVTLSCEQNLNHDAMYWYRQDPGQGLRLIYYSQIVNDFQKGDIAEGYSVSREKKESFPLTVTSAQKNPTAFYLCASSIGPGEGTEAFFGQGTRLTVV.

A few counts support this clonotype. The rearrangement joins TRBV2 to TRBJ2-3, with TRBD1 identical over 8 bases. The germline V gene encodes CDR1 SNHLY and CDR2 FYNNEI. The CDR3 contains 15 residues. V trimming: 5 bases; J trimming: 4 bases; junction bases outside the gene matches: 8. In nucleotides, the CDR3 is TGTGCCAGCAGTTTCGGTACAGGGGGACCAGATACGCAGTATTTT. This encodes CASSFGTGGPDTQYF.